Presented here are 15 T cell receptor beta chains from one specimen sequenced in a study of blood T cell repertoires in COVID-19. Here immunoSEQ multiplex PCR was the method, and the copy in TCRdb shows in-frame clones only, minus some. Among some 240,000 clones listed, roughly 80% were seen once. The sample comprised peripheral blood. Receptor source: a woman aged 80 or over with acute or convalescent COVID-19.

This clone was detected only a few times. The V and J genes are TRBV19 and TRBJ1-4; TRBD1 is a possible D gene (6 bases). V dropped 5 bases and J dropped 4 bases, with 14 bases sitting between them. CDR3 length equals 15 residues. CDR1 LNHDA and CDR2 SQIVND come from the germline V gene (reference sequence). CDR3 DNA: TGTGCCAGTAGTGGACAGCCAATTATTAATGAAAAACTGTTTTTT. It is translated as CASSGQPIINEKLFF.

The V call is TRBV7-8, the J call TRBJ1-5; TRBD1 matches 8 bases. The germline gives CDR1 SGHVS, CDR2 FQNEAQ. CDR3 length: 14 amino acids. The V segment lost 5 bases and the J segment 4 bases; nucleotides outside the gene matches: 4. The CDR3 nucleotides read TGTGCCAGCAGCCGTGGACAGGGTAATCAGCCCCAGCATTTT. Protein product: CASSRGQGNQPQHF.

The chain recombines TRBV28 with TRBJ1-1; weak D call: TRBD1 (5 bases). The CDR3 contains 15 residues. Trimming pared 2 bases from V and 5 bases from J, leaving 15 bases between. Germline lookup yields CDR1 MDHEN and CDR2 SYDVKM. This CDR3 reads CASSLGSGSWTEAFF. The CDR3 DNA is TGTGCCAGCAGTTTAGGTTCAGGGTCGTGGACTGAAGCTTTCTTT.

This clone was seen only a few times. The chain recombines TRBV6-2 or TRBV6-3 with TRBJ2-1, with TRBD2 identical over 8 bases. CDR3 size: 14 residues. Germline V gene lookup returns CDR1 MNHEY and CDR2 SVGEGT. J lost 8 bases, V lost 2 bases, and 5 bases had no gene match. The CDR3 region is CASSYPGLAHEQFF. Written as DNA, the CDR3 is TGTGCCAGCAGTTACCCCGGACTAGCCCATGAGCAGTTCTTC.

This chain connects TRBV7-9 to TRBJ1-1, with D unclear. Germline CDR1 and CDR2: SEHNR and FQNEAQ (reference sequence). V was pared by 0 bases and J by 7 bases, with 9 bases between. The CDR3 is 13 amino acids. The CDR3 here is CASSLAVIDEAFF. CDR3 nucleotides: TGTGCCAGCAGCTTAGCGGTGATAGATGAAGCTTTCTTT.

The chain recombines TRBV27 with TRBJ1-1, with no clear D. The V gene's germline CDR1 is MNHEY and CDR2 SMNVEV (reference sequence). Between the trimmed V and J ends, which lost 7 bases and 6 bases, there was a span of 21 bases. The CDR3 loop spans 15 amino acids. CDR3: CASTTLRISGAEAFF. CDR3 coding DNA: TGTGCCAGCACCACCCTGAGAATCTCGGGAGCTGAAGCTTTCTTT.

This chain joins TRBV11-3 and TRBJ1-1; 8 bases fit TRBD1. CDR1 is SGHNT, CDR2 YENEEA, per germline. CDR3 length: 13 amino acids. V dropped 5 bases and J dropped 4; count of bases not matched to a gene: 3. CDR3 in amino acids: CASSPTGGTEAFF. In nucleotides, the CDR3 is TGTGCCAGCAGCCCCACAGGGGGCACTGAAGCTTTCTTT.

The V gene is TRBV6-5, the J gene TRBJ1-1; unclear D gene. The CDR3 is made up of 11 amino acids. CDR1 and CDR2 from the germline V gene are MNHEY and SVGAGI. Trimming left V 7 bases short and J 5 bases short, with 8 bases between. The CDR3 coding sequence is TGTGCCAGCACCAGGACTACTGAAGCTTTCTTT. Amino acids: CASTRTTEAFF.

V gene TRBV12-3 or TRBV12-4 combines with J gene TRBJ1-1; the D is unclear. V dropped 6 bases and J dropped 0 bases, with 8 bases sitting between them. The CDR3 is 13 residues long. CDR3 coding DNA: TGTGCCAGCAGGGAGACGATGAACACTGAAGCTTTCTTT. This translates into CASRETMNTEAFF.

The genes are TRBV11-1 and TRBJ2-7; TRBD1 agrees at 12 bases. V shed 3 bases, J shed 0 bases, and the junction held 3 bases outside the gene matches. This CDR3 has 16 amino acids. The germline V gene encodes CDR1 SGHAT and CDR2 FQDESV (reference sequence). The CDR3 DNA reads TGTGCCAGCAGCTTTCCGGGACAGGGGGCCTCCTACGAGCAGTACTTC. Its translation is CASSFPGQGASYEQYF. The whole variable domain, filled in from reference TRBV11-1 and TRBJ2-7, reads EAEVAQSPRYKITEKSQAVAFWCDPISGHATLYWYRQILGQGPELLVQFQDESVVDDSQLPKDRFSAERLKGVDSTLKIQPAELGDSAMYLCASSFPGQGASYEQYFGPGTRLTVT.

The CDR3 protein is CASSVVSTPGEQFF. The CDR3 DNA reads as TGTGCCAGCAGCGTAGTGAGTACCCCCGGTGAGCAGTTCTTC. This chain links TRBV9 with TRBJ2-1; the D is unclear. The CDR3 is 14 residues long. Trimming removed 0 bases at V and 9 bases at J, with 13 bases between. Germline V gene data show CDR1 as SGDLS and CDR2 as YYNGEE.

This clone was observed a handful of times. Here the CDR3 reads CASSKVGREQYF. CDR3 nucleotides: TGTGCCAGCAGCAAGGTGGGGAGGGAGCAGTACTTC. The chain has TRBV2 and TRBJ2-7; D is possibly TRBD2 (6 bases). CDR3 length: 12 residues. V lost 6 bases, J lost 7 bases, and 13 bases lay in between. CDR1 and CDR2 from the germline V gene are SNHLY and FYNNEI.

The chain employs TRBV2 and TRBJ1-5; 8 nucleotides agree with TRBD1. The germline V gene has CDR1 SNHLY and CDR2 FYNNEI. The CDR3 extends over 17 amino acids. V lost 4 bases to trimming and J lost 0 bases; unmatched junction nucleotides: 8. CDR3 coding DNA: TGTGCCAGCAGTGCGGACAGGGTTGGATATAGCAATCAGCCCCAGCATTTT. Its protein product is CASSADRVGYSNQPQHF. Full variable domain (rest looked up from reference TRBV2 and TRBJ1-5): EPEVTQTPSHQVTQMGQEVILRCVPISNHLYFYWYRQILGQKVEFLVSFYNNEISEKSEIFDDQFSVERPDGSNFTLKIRSTKLEDSAMYFCASSADRVGYSNQPQHFGDGTRLSIL.

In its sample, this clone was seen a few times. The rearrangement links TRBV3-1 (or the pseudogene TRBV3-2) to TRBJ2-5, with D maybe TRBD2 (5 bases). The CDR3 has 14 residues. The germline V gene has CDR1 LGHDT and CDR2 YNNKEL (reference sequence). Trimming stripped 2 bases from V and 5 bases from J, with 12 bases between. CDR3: CASSQLAPGETQYF. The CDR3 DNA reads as TGTGCCAGCAGCCAATTAGCGCCGGGGGAGACCCAGTACTTC.

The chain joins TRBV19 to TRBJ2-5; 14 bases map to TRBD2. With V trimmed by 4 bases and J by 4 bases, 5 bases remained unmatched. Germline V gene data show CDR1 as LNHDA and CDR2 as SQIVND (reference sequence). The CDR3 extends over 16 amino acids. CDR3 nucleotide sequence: TGTGCCAGTAGTACGACTAGCGGGGGGGCGCCAGAGACCCAGTACTTC. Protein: CASSTTSGGAPETQYF.